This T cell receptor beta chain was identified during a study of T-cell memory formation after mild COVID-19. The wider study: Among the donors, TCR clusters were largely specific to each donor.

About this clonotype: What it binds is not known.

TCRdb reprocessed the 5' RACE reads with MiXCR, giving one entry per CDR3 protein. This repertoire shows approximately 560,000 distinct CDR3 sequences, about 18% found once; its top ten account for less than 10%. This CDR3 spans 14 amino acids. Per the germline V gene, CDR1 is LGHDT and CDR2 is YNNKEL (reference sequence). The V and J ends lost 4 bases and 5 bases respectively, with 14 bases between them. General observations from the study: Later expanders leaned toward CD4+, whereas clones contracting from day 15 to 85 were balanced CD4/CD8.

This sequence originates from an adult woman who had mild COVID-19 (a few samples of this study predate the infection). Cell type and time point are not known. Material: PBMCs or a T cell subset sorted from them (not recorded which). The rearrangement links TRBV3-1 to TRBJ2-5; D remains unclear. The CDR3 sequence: CASSPSTGIETQYF. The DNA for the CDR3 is TGTGCCAGCAGCCCCTCGACGGGTATCGAGACCCAGTACTTC.